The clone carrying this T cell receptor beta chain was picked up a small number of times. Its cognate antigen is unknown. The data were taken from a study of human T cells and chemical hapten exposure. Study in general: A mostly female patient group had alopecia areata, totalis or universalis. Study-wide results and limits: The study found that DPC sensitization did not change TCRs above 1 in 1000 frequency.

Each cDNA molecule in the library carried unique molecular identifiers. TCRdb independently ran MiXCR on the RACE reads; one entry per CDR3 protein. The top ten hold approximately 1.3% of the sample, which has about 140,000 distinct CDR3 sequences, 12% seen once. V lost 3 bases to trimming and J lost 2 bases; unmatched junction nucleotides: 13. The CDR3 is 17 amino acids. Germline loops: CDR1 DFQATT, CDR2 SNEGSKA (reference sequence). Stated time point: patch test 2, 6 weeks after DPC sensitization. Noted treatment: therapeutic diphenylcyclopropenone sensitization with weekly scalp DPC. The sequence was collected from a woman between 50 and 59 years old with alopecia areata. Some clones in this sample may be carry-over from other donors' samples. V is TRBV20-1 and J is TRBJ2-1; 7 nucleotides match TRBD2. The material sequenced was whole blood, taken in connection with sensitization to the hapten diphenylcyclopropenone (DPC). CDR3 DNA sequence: TGCAGTGCTAGTTCTCCCGGACTAGTGGGTGCCTACAATGAGCAGTTCTTC. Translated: CSASSPGLVGAYNEQFF.